A selection of T cell receptor beta chains follows, all from one sample in a study of cytomegalovirus exposure and HLA in healthy donors. Data came from immunoSEQ multiplex PCR; TCRdb stores just in-frame clones and leaves some out. The sample gives roughly 110,000 clones, around 64% of which show up once; roughly 2.4% is in the top ten. The sequenced material came from PBMCs. Receptors originate from a woman in her twenties or thirties in good health and CMV-seronegative. CDR3s include the opening cysteine and the closing phenylalanine or tryptophan. A D gene is named only where the DNA matches it firmly. A clone size is listed for some rows: how often the clone was seen (once, few, many), or a class if it is expanded.

clone_size: .; d_call: .; v_call: TRBV2; j_call: TRBJ1-5; cdr3_nt: TGTGCCAGCAGTGAAGGTGCAGGGCGTAATCAGCCCCAGCATTTT; cdr3_aa: CASSEGAGRNQPQHF
clone_size: .; d_call: TRBD1; v_call: TRBV18; j_call: TRBJ1-4; cdr3_nt: TGTGCCAGCTCACCATACGAGGGACAGGGAAGCGAAAAACTGTTTTTT; cdr3_aa: CASSPYEGQGSEKLFF
clone_size: .; d_call: TRBD1; v_call: TRBV28; j_call: TRBJ1-5; cdr3_nt: TGTGCCAGCAGTTTATTTCTGGGGACAGGGAATAATGCGCCCCAGCATTTT; cdr3_aa: CASSLFLGTGNNAPQHF
clone_size: .; d_call: TRBD2; v_call: TRBV5-6; j_call: TRBJ2-5; cdr3_nt: TGTGCCAGCAGACCTAGCGGGATTGAGACCCAGTACTTC; cdr3_aa: CASRPSGIETQYF
clone_size: .; d_call: .; v_call: TRBV6-6; j_call: TRBJ1-5; cdr3_nt: TGTGCCAGCAGTTTGCGGGTAGATCAGCCCCAGCATTTT; cdr3_aa: CASSLRVDQPQHF
clone_size: few; d_call: .; v_call: TRBV7-8; j_call: TRBJ2-5; cdr3_nt: TGTGCCAGCAGCTTAGATAATACAGGGTTGAGTTTCCAAGAGACCCAGTACTTC; cdr3_aa: CASSLDNTGLSFQETQYF
clone_size: .; d_call: .; v_call: TRBV6-5; j_call: TRBJ1-2; cdr3_nt: TGTGCCAGCAGTTACTCCAGGGTTGACTATGGCTACACCTTC; cdr3_aa: CASSYSRVDYGYTF
clone_size: .; d_call: TRBD1; v_call: TRBV7-2; j_call: TRBJ2-7; cdr3_nt: TGTGCCAGCAGCGAAACAGGGACAGTCTACGAGCAGTACTTC; cdr3_aa: CASSETGTVYEQYF
clone_size: .; d_call: .; v_call: TRBV5-1; j_call: TRBJ2-3; cdr3_nt: TGCGCCAGCAGCTCGGGAACGCAGGGGGGTACGCAGTATTTT; cdr3_aa: CASSSGTQGGTQYF
clone_size: .; d_call: TRBD2; v_call: TRBV29-1; j_call: TRBJ2-7; cdr3_nt: TGCAGCGTGACCCGGGGGGGGGTGAAGCAGTACTTC; cdr3_aa: CSVTRGGVKQYF